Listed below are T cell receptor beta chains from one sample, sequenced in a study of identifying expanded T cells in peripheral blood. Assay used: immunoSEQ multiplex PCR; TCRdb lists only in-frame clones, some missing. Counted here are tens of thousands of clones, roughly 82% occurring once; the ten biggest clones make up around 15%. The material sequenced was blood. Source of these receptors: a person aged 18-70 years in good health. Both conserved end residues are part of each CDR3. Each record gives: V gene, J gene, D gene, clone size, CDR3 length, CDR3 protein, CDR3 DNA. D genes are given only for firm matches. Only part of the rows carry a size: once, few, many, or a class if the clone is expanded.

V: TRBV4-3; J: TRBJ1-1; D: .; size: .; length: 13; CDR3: CASSQGQNTEAFF; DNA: TGCGCCAGCAGCCAGGGGCAGAACACTGAAGCTTTCTTT
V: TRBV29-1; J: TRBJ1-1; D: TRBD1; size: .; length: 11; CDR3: CSVRDRGEAFF; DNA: TGCAGCGTTCGGGACAGGGGGGAAGCTTTCTTT
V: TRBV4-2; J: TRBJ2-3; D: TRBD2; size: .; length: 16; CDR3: CASSQELAGGPDTQYF; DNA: TGTGCCAGCAGCCAAGAACTAGCGGGGGGCCCGGATACGCAGTATTTT
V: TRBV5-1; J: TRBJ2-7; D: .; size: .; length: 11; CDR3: CASSASYEQYF; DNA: TGCGCCAGCAGCGCGTCCTACGAGCAGTACTTC
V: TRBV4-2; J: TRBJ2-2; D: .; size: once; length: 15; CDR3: CASSSAVENTGELFF; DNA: TGTGCCAGCAGCTCAGCGGTTGAGAACACCGGGGAGCTGTTTTTT
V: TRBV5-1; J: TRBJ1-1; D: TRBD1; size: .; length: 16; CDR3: CASSLFPGQANTEAFF; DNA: TGCGCCAGCAGCTTGTTCCCAGGACAGGCTAACACTGAAGCTTTCTTT
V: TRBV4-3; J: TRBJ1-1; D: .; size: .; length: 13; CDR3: CASSHLRGQEAFF; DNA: TGCGCCAGCAGCCACCTGAGGGGCCAGGAAGCTTTCTTT
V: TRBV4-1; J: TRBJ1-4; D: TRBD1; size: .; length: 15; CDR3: CASSQGQGSNEKLFF; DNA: TGCGCCAGCAGCCAAGGACAGGGGTCTAATGAAAAACTGTTTTTT
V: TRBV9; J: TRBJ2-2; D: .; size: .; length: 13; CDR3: CASSERDTGELFF; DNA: TGTGCCAGCAGCGAAAGGGACACCGGGGAGCTGTTTTTT
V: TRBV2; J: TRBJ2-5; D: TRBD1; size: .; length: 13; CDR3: CASSRDRQTPQYF; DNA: TGTGCCAGCAGTCGGGACAGGCAGACCCCCCAGTACTTC
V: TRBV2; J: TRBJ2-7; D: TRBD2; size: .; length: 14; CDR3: CASTPGLARNEQYF; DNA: TGTGCCAGCACCCCGGGACTAGCCAGAAACGAGCAGTACTTC
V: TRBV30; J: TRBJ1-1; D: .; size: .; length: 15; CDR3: CAWSHGRGQNTEAFF; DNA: TGTGCCTGGAGTCACGGTCGGGGGCAGAACACTGAAGCTTTCTTT
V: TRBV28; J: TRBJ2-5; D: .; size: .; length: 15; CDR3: CASSLYGTDQETQYF; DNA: TGTGCCAGCAGTTTATACGGGACGGATCAAGAGACCCAGTACTTC
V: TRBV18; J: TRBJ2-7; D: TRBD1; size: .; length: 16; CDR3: CASSPLVRTGSYEQYF; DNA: TGTGCCAGCTCACCACTTGTCCGGACAGGATCCTACGAGCAGTACTTC
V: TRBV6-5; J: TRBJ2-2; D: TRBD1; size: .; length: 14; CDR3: CASSRTGGTGELFF; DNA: TGTGCCAGCAGCAGGACAGGGGGCACCGGGGAGCTGTTTTTT
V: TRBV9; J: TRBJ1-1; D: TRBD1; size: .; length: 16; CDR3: CASSVRGQRFDTEAFF; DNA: TGTGCCAGCAGCGTCCGGGGACAGCGTTTCGACACTGAAGCTTTCTTT
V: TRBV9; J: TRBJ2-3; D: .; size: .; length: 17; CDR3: CASSPLILLSSTDTQYF; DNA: TGTGCCAGCAGCCCCTTAATCTTGCTATCTAGCACAGATACGCAGTATTTT
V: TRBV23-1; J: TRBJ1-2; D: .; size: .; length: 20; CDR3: CASTHPFIHSGDQANYGYTF; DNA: TGCGCCAGCACCCACCCATTTATTCATTCAGGGGATCAAGCTAACTATGGCTACACCTTC
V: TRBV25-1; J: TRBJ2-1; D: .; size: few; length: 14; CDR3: CASSSGAPQNEQFF; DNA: TGTGCCAGCAGTAGCGGAGCCCCCCAAAATGAGCAGTTCTTC
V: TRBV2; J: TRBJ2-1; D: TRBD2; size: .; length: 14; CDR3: CASRRLGGSDEQFF; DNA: TGTGCCAGCAGGAGACTCGGCGGGAGCGATGAGCAGTTCTTC
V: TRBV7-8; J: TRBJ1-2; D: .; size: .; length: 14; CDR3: CASPPGQTNYGYTF; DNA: TGTGCCAGCCCTCCAGGACAGACAAACTATGGCTACACCTTC
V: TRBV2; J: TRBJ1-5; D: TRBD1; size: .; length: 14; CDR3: CASSDGQGNQPQHF; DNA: TGTGCCAGCAGTGATGGACAGGGCAATCAGCCCCAGCATTTT
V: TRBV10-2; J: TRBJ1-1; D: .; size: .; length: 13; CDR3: CASSESQNTEAFF; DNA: TGCGCCAGCAGTGAGTCGCAGAACACTGAAGCTTTCTTT
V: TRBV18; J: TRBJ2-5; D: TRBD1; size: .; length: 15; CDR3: CASSRDRGGQETQYF; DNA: TGTGCCAGCTCACGGGACAGGGGAGGTCAAGAGACCCAGTACTTC
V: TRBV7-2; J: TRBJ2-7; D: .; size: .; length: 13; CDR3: CASSLGTFYEQYF; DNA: TGTGCCAGCAGCTTAGGGACGTTCTACGAGCAGTACTTC
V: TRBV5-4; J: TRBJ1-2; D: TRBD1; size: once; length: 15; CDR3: CASRIRDRGPYGYTF; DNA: TGTGCCAGCAGGATAAGGGACAGGGGGCCCTATGGCTACACCTTC
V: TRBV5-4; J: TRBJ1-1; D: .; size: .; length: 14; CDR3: CASSPRGMNTEAFF; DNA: TGTGCCAGCAGCCCACGTGGTATGAACACTGAAGCTTTCTTT
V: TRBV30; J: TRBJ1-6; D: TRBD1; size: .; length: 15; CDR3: CAWRGTGTYNSPLHF; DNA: TGTGCCTGGAGGGGGACAGGGACCTATAATTCACCCCTCCACTTT
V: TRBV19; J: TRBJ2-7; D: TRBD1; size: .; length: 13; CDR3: CASGRTGPYEQYF; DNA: TGTGCCAGCGGCCGGACAGGACCTTACGAGCAGTACTTC
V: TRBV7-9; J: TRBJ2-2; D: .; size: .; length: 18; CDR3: CASSLIGGRRRYTGELFF; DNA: TGTGCCAGCAGCTTAATAGGAGGGCGTAGGCGTTACACCGGGGAGCTGTTTTTT
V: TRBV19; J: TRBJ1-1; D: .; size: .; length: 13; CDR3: CASSIPQAVEAFF; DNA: TGTGCCAGTAGTATCCCCCAGGCAGTGGAAGCTTTCTTT
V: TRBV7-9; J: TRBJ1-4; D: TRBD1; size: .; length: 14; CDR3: CASSPTGVSEKLFF; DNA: TGTGCCAGCAGCCCGACAGGGGTTAGTGAAAAACTGTTTTTT
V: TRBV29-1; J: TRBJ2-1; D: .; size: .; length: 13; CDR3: CSARLGEYNEQFF; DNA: TGCAGCGCGCGCTTAGGAGAGTACAATGAGCAGTTCTTC
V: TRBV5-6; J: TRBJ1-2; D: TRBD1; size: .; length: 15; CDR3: CARRLPGQANYGYTF; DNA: TGTGCCAGGAGATTACCAGGACAGGCAAACTATGGCTACACCTTC
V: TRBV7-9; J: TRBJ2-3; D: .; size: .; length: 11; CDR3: CASSNPDTQYF; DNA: TGTGCCAGCAGCAATCCGGATACGCAGTATTTT
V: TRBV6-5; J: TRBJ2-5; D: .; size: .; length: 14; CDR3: CASSFRDYQETQYF; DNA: TGTGCCAGCAGTTTCCGGGACTACCAAGAGACCCAGTACTTC
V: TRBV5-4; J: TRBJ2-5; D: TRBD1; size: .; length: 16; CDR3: CASSPDRGGGQETQYF; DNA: TGTGCCAGCAGCCCCGACAGGGGCGGAGGACAAGAGACCCAGTACTTC
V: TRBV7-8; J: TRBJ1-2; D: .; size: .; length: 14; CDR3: CASSLSIANYGYTF; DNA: TGTGCCAGCAGCTTAAGTATAGCTAACTATGGCTACACCTTC
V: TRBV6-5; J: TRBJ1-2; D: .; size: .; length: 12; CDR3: CASRFGVSGYTF; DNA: TGTGCCAGCAGATTCGGGGTTTCAGGCTACACCTTC
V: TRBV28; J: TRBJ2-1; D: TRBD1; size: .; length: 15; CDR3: CASSPTGTGRNEQFF; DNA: TGTGCCAGCAGTCCCACCGGGACAGGGAGGAATGAGCAGTTCTTC
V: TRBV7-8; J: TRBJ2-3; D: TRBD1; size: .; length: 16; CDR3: CASSASGGVGTDTQYF; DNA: TGTGCCAGCAGCGCCTCAGGGGGAGTCGGCACAGATACGCAGTATTTT
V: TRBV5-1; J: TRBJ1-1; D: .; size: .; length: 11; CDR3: CASGDTSGAFF; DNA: TGCGCCAGCGGTGACACCTCTGGGGCTTTCTTT
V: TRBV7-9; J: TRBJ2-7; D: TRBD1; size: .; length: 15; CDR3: CASSPTGTGSAEQYF; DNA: TGTGCCAGCAGCCCCACCGGGACAGGGTCTGCCGAGCAGTACTTC
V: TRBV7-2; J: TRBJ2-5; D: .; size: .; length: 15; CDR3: CASSPQGTSQETQYF; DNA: TGTGCCAGCAGCCCGCAGGGAACGTCCCAAGAGACCCAGTACTTC
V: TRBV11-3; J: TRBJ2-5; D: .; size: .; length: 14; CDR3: CASSFNAGPETQYF; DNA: TGTGCCAGCAGCTTTAATGCTGGCCCCGAGACCCAGTACTTC
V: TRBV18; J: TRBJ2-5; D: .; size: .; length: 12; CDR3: CASSPDQGGQYF; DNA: TGTGCCAGCTCACCAGACCAGGGGGGACAGTACTTC
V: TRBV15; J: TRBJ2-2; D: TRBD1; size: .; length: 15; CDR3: CATSRDRQGIGELFF; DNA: TGTGCCACCAGCAGAGATAGACAGGGAATCGGGGAGCTGTTTTTT
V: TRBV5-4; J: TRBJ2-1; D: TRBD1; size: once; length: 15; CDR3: CASSAPGQGRNEQFF; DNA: TGTGCCAGCAGCGCGCCGGGACAGGGGCGTAATGAGCAGTTCTTC